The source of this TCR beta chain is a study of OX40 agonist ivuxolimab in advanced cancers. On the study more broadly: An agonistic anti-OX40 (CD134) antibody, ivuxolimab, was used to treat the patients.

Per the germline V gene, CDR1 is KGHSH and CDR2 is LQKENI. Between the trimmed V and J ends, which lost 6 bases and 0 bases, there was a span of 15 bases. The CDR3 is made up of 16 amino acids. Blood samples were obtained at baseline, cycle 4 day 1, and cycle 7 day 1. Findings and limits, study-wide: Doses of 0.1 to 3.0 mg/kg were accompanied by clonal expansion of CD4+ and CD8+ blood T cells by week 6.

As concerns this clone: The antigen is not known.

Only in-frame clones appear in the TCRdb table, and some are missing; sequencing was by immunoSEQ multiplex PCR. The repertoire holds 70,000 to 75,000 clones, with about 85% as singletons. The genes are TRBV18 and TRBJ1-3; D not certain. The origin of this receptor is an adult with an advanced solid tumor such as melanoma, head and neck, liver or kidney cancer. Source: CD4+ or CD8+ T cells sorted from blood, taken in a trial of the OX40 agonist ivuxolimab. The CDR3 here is CASSPFDTTSGNTIYF. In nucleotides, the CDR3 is TGTGCCAGCTCTCCTTTCGACACGACCTCTGGAAACACCATATATTTT.